A selection of T cell receptor beta chains follows, all from one sample in a study of blood T cell repertoires in COVID-19. Repertoires were generated with immunoSEQ multiplex PCR, while TCRdb's copy carries only in-frame clones and drops some. Of roughly 180,000 clones in the sample, around 77% were seen once. What was sequenced was peripheral blood. All receptors come from a man aged 60 to 75 with active or convalescent COVID-19. Both conserved end residues are part of each CDR3. Each record gives: V gene, D gene, clone size, J gene, CDR3 DNA, CDR3 protein. D genes are given only for firm matches. Clone size, where shown, is once, few, many, or a class for clones that have expanded.

TRBV15	-	few	TRBJ2-3	TGTGCCACCAGCACTCATGCGGATACGCAGTATTTT	CATSTHADTQYF
TRBV5-6	-	-	TRBJ1-5	TGTGCCAGCAGCCTGACCCCAGGGAATCAGCCCCAGCATTTT	CASSLTPGNQPQHF
TRBV5-1	-	-	TRBJ2-7	TGCGCCAGCAGCTCCAGCCCCCGGGGCTACGAGCAGTACTTC	CASSSSPRGYEQYF
TRBV2	-	-	TRBJ2-7	TGTGCCAGCGGTGTCCTGTCCTACGAGCAGTACTTC	CASGVLSYEQYF
TRBV9	-	-	TRBJ2-7	TGTGCCAGCAGCTTACGACACGGGACATACCCCCTCTGCGAGCAGTACTTC	CASSLRHGTYPLCEQYF
TRBV7-9	-	-	TRBJ2-7	TGTGCCAGCAGCTTAGGGGAGAGTATCTTAACGGACGAGCAGTACTTC	CASSLGESILTDEQYF
TRBV5-1	TRBD1	few	TRBJ1-4	TGCGCCAGCAGCGGGGACAGTAATGAAAAACTGTTTTTT	CASSGDSNEKLFF
TRBV7-9	TRBD2	-	TRBJ2-4	TGTGCCAGCAGTAATCTAGCGGGAGGGGACATTCAGTACTTC	CASSNLAGGDIQYF
TRBV3-1/TRBV3-2	TRBD2	-	TRBJ2-4	TGTGCCAGCAGCCAAGTAGGGACTAGGGACATTCAGTACTTC	CASSQVGTRDIQYF
TRBV20-1	-	-	TRBJ2-5	TGCAGTGCTAGAGCCGAAGAGACCCAGTACTTC	CSARAEETQYF
TRBV7-9	TRBD2	-	TRBJ2-3	TGTGCCAGCACATCTAGCGGGAGGTCAGATACGCAGTATTTT	CASTSSGRSDTQYF
TRBV4-2	TRBD2	-	TRBJ2-3	TGTGCCAGCACCCCGGGGACTAGCGGACCCAATACGCAGTATTTT	CASTPGTSGPNTQYF
TRBV14	-	-	TRBJ2-3	TGTGCCAGCAGCCTATTTAGTACGCAGTATTTT	CASSLFSTQYF
TRBV6-5	TRBD1	-	TRBJ2-5	TGTGCCAGTCAAACCGGGACAGGGGGCGAGACCCAGTACTTC	CASQTGTGGETQYF
TRBV20-1	TRBD2	-	TRBJ2-1	TGCAGTGGACTAGCGGATAATGAGCAGTTCTTC	CSGLADNEQFF
TRBV4-1	TRBD2	-	TRBJ2-7	TGCGCCAGCAGCCAAGATAGCGGTAGCGGGAACTCCTACGAGCAGTACTTC	CASSQDSGSGNSYEQYF
TRBV7-9	-	-	TRBJ1-1	TGTGCCAGCAGCTTTTCGACAGCTATGAACACTGAAGCTTTCTTT	CASSFSTAMNTEAFF
TRBV21-1	-	-	TRBJ2-3	TGTGCCAGCCATCCTAGCGGGAGGGCCTCAGATACGCAGTATTTT	CASHPSGRASDTQYF
TRBV12-5	-	few	TRBJ2-7	TGTGCTAGTGGTTTAGAGACGGGTGAGCAGTACTTC	CASGLETGEQYF
TRBV19	TRBD1	-	TRBJ2-7	TGTGCCAGTAGTGTCGGGACAGGGGTGTACGAGCAGTACTTC	CASSVGTGVYEQYF
TRBV19	TRBD1	-	TRBJ1-1	TGTGCCAGTACCCCGACAGGGAGTCGATCTGAAGCTTTCTTT	CASTPTGSRSEAFF
TRBV6-5	TRBD1	-	TRBJ2-7	TGTGCCAGCAGCGTCCGACAGGGGAGGAACGAGCAGTACTTC	CASSVRQGRNEQYF
TRBV15	TRBD2	-	TRBJ2-7	TGTGCCACCAGCCGACGTAGCGGGACGGGAGTCTACGAGCAGTACTTC	CATSRRSGTGVYEQYF
TRBV7-9	TRBD2	-	TRBJ2-6	TGTGCCAGCAGCTCAAGCGGGAGTGCTGGGGCCAACGTCCTGACTTTC	CASSSSGSAGANVLTF
TRBV5-5	TRBD1	-	TRBJ2-1	TGTGCCAGCAGCTTGGAGGGTGACAGGGAGTTCTTC	CASSLEGDREFF
TRBV5-4	TRBD2	once	TRBJ2-5	TGTGCCAGCAGCCCTACCGGACTAGCTCAAGAGACCCAGTACTTC	CASSPTGLAQETQYF
TRBV7-9	TRBD1	-	TRBJ2-7	TGTGCCAGCAGCACCCCGGGACAGGGTTACTACGAGCAGTACTTC	CASSTPGQGYYEQYF
TRBV29-1	-	-	TRBJ2-7	TGCAGCGTTGTTTCCGAGATCTACGAGCAGTACTTC	CSVVSEIYEQYF
TRBV6-5	-	few	TRBJ1-5	TGTGCCAGCAGTCCTACAGGGAGACCTCAGCCCCAGCATTTT	CASSPTGRPQPQHF
TRBV5-1	-	once	TRBJ1-1	TGCGCCAGCAGCTCCCGAGGCACCTCCGAAGCTTTCTTT	CASSSRGTSEAFF
TRBV27	TRBD2	-	TRBJ2-3	TGTGCCAGCAGTTCCTCCATGAATCTTCTAGCGGGAGGCCAGGAAGATACGCAGTATTTT	CASSSSMNLLAGGQEDTQYF
TRBV7-2	TRBD1	-	TRBJ2-7	TGTGCCAGCAGCTTAAGCTCTGGGACAGTCTCCTACGAGCAGTACTTC	CASSLSSGTVSYEQYF
TRBV6-1	TRBD1	-	TRBJ1-2	TGTGCCAGCAGTGAAGCGCAGGGACAGGGTGCCTATGGCTACACCTTC	CASSEAQGQGAYGYTF
TRBV28	TRBD2	-	TRBJ2-1	TGTGCCAGCAGCTTACAGCGGGAGGATCTCAATGAGCAGTTCTTC	CASSLQREDLNEQFF
TRBV28	TRBD1	-	TRBJ1-1	TGTGCCAGCAGTTTTATGGGACAGGGGGCTGCCACTGAAGCTTTCTTT	CASSFMGQGAATEAFF
TRBV28	-	-	TRBJ2-1	TGTGCCAGCAGTAGTCGGGGTTCTATTTCGCAGTTCTTC	CASSSRGSISQFF
TRBV19	-	few	TRBJ1-1	TGTGCCAGTAGTATCTCGGGGGTCAGGGTAGGAGCTTTCTTT	CASSISGVRVGAFF
TRBV18	-	few	TRBJ2-5	TGTGCCAGCTCACCAACACTAGGGGGAAGGGAGACCCAGTACTTC	CASSPTLGGRETQYF
TRBV12-3/TRBV12-4	-	-	TRBJ2-4	TGTGCCAGCAGTTTCAAGGGAGTAAACATTCAGTACTTC	CASSFKGVNIQYF
TRBV6-1	TRBD2	once	TRBJ2-1	TGTGCCAGCAGTGTCGCCGGGACTAGCGGAGGGGGCTACAATGAGCAGTTCTTC	CASSVAGTSGGGYNEQFF
TRBV20-1	-	few	TRBJ1-2	TGCAGTGCTAGTACCGTGGGGCCAGACTATGGCTACACCTTC	CSASTVGPDYGYTF
TRBV6-5	TRBD1	-	TRBJ2-7	TGTGCCAGCCGGGACAGCCAATACGAGCAGTACTTC	CASRDSQYEQYF
TRBV18	-	-	TRBJ1-1	TGTGCCAGCTCACCGAGGACGGGGGATACTGAAGCTTTCTTT	CASSPRTGDTEAFF
TRBV4-1	TRBD2	-	TRBJ2-7	TGCGCCAGCAGCCAAGGCTTAGCGGGAGGGGGCCCCTACGAGCAGTACTTC	CASSQGLAGGGPYEQYF
TRBV4-2	TRBD2	-	TRBJ2-7	TGTGCCAGCAGCCAAGATACAGCGGGGGGCCGCCAGGGACTAGCGGGAAATGAGCAGTACTTC	CASSQDTAGGRQGLAGNEQYF
TRBV6-1	-	-	TRBJ2-3	TGTGCCAGCAGTGATGAAGCGGTCCTGGGGATAGATACGCAGTATTTT	CASSDEAVLGIDTQYF
TRBV19	TRBD1	few	TRBJ1-1	TGTGCCAGTAGCCCTTGGCAGGGGGGGAACACTGAAGCTTTCTTT	CASSPWQGGNTEAFF
TRBV7-9	TRBD2	many	TRBJ2-1	TGTGCCAGCAGTGTAGCGGGATACAATGAGCAGTTCTTC	CASSVAGYNEQFF